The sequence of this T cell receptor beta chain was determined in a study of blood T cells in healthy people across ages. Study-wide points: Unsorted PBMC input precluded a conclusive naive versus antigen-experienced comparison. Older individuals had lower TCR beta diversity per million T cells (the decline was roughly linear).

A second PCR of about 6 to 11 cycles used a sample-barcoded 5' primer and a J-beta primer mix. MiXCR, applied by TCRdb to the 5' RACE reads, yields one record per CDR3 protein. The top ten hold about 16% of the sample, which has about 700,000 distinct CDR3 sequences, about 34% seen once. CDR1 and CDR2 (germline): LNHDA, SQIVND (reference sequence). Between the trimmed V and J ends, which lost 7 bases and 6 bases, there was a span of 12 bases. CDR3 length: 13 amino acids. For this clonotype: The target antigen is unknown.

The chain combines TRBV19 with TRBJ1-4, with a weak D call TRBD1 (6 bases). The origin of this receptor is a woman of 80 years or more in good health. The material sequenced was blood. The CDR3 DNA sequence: TGTGCCAGTAATCGACAGGAGTATGAAAAACTGTTTTTT. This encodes CASNRQEYEKLFF.